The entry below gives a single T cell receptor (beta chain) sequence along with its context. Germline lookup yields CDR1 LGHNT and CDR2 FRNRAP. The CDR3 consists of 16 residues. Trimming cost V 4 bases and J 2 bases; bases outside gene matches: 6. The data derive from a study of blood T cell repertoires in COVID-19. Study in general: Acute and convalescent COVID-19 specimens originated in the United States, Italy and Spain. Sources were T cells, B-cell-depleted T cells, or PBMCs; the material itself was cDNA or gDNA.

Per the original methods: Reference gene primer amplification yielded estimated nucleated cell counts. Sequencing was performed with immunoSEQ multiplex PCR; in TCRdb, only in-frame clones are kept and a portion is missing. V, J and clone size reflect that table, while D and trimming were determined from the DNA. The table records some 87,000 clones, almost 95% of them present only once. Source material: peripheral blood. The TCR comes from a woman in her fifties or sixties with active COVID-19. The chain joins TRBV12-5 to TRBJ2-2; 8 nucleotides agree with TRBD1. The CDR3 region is CASGSRTGFNTGELFF. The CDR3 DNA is TGTGCTAGTGGTTCCCGGACAGGGTTTAACACCGGGGAGCTGTTTTTT.